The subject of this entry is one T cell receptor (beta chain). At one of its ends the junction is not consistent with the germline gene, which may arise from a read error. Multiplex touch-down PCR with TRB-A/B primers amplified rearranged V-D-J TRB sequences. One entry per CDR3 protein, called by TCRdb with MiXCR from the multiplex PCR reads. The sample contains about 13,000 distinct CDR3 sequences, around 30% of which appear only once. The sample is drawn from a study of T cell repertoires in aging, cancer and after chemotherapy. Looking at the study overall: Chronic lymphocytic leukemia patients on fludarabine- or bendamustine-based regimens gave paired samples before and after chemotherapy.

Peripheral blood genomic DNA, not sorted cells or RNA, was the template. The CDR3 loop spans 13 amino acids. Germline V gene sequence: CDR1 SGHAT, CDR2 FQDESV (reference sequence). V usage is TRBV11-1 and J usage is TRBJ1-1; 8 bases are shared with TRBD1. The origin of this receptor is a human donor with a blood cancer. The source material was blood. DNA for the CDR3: TGCGCCAGCAGCCAAGACAGGGGCACTGAAGCTTTCTTT. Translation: CASSQDRGTEAFF. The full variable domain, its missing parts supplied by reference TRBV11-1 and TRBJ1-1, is EAEVAQSPRYKITEKSQAVAFWCDPISGHATLYWYRQILGQGPELLVQFQDESVVDDSQLPKDRFSAERLKGVDSTLKIQPAELGDSAMYLCASSQDRGTEAFFGQGTRLTVV.